The sequence of this T cell receptor beta chain was determined in a study of blood T cells in healthy people across ages. Alongside a J-beta primer mix, a sample-barcoded 5' primer served in a second PCR lasting about 7 to 11 cycles. MiXCR, applied by TCRdb to the 5' RACE reads, yields one record per CDR3 protein. The data hold hundreds of thousands of distinct CDR3 sequences, with 55% to 65% observed a single time. As regards this clonotype: Antigen specificity is unknown.

Study-level findings and limits: With age, beta diversity per million T cells declined roughly linearly, significantly by 40. Investigators viewed diversity estimates from one million T cells as underestimates, the study reported. The lack of PBMC sorting stopped any conclusive naive versus antigen-experienced comparison.

The receptor's source is a man aged 30-40 years in good health. The sample comprised blood.

Here the CDR3 DNA reads TGTGCCAGCACTCTTCCGGGACTCCCCAGCGTTGGGGCCAACGTCCTGACTTTC. It specifies CASTLPGLPSVGANVLTF. The chain employs TRBV2 and TRBJ2-6, with D possibly being TRBD2 (6 bases). Trimming stripped 7 bases from V and 3 bases from J, with 22 bases between. The CDR3 sequence is 18 residues long. Germline V gene data show CDR1 as SNHLY and CDR2 as FYNNEI.